This entry lists 13 T cell receptor beta chains sequenced from one sample in a study of T cells in Graves' hyperthyroidism and ophthalmopathy. Using RNA transcripts as the source, TCR beta CDR3 regions were amplified. An initial round of RT-PCR targeting the TCR CDR3 relied on the HTBI primer set. A single record per CDR3 protein comes from TCRdb applying MiXCR to the multiplex PCR reads. The sample lists around 200,000 distinct CDR3 sequences, 15% to 20% occurring once. Sequences were obtained from blood. The receptors shown here come from a woman aged 50 to 60 with Graves' hyperthyroidism.

The rearrangement uses TRBV28 and TRBJ2-3; D possibly uses TRBD1 or TRBD2 (7 bases each). V gave up 6 bases and J gave up 2 bases, with 15 bases separating them. CDR3 length: 15 amino acids. CDR1 and CDR2 (germline): MDHEN, SYDVKM. CDR3 residues: CASSPGGANTDTQYF. The CDR3 coding sequence is TGTGCCAGCAGCCCAGGGGGGGCGAACACAGATACGCAGTATTTT.

This chain joins TRBV12-3 or TRBV12-4 and TRBJ2-1; D is possibly TRBD1 or TRBD2 (5 bases each). Trimming took off 7 bases at V and 5 bases at J, with 21 bases between the two ends. The length of the CDR3 is 16 residues. CDR3 in DNA: TGTGCCAGCAAAACCTCCCTCGGGGCGAGGGACAATGAGCAGTTCTTC. This translates into CASKTSLGARDNEQFF.

This clonotype was recorded at least ten times. The rearrangement uses TRBV12-3 or TRBV12-4 and TRBJ2-4, with 7 bases aligning to TRBD1. J was trimmed by 8 bases and V by 5 bases; bases with no gene match: 6. The CDR3 has 13 amino acids. CDR3 in amino acids: CASSQGTVDIQYF. CDR3 coding DNA: TGTGCCAGCAGTCAGGGGACAGTGGACATTCAGTACTTC.

The table lists this clonotype with a few counts. CDR3 loop: CASSDAGGATDTQYF. CDR3 coding DNA: TGTGCCAGCAGTGACGCGGGGGGGGCCACAGATACGCAGTATTTT. The genes are TRBV6-4 and TRBJ2-3; 9 positions match TRBD2. V lost 2 bases, J lost 2 bases, and 2 bases stayed unmatched. In germline, CDR1 is MRHNA, CDR2 SNTAGT. This CDR3 region has 15 residues.

This clonotype was found many times. The V call is TRBV12-3 or TRBV12-4, the J call TRBJ1-1; no reliable D call. V lost 2 bases to trimming and J lost 0 bases, with 4 bases between them. The CDR3 has 13 amino acids. In DNA form, the CDR3 reads TGTGCCAGCAGTTTAACAGTGAACACTGAAGCTTTCTTT. It yields the protein CASSLTVNTEAFF.

This clonotype was seen repeatedly, ten times or more. The chain links TRBV15 to TRBJ2-5, with D possibly TRBD2 on 6 matching bases. CDR1 is LNHNV, CDR2 YYDKDF, per germline (reference sequence). CDR3 size: 15 residues. V was trimmed by 1 base and J by 5 bases, leaving 14 bases between them. The CDR3 DNA is TGTGCCACCAGCAGAGTTGGTTATGGGGGGGAGACCCAGTACTTC. Amino acid sequence: CATSRVGYGGETQYF.

This clonotype was seen many times. The chain is built from TRBV6-2 or TRBV6-3 and TRBJ1-5; D unclear. V lost 9 bases and J 4 bases, leaving 10 bases between the germline ends. CDR3 length: 12 residues. Germline V gives CDR1 MNHEY, CDR2 SVGEGT. CDR3 sequence: CARARPNQPQHF. The CDR3 DNA reads TGTGCCAGAGCTAGACCAAATCAGCCCCAGCATTTT.

This clonotype was counted ten times or more. The chain is built from TRBV3-1 and TRBJ1-2, with a possible D match to TRBD1 (5 bases). Germline-derived CDR1 and CDR2 are LGHDT and YNNKEL (reference sequence). The CDR3 loop spans 14 amino acids. V lost 0 bases and J lost 5, with 10 bases in between. The CDR3 reads CASSQDWDLYGYTF. The CDR3 DNA reads TGTGCCAGCAGCCAAGACTGGGACTTGTATGGCTACACCTTC.

The chain is built from TRBV9 and TRBJ1-2, with TRBD1 as a possible D gene (5 bases). V dropped 3 bases and J dropped 7 bases, with 7 bases sitting between them. The CDR3 covers 11 residues. Germline V CDR1 and CDR2: SGDLS, YYNGEE. This CDR3 reads CASSGDFGYTF. CDR3 DNA: TGTGCCAGCAGCGGGGACTTTGGCTACACCTTC. The full variable domain, its missing parts supplied by reference TRBV9 and TRBJ1-2, is DSGVTQTPKHLITATGQRVTLRCSPRSGDLSVYWYQQSLDQGLQFLIQYYNGEERAKGNILERFSAQQFPDLHSELNLSSLELGDSALYFCASSGDFGYTFGSGTRLTVV.

This clonotype appeared many times. The V and J genes are TRBV4-1 and TRBJ2-7; the D call may be TRBD1 or TRBD2 (5 bases each). Germline V CDR1 and CDR2: MGHRA, YSYEKL. Trimming cost V 0 bases and J 7 bases, with 22 bases left between them. The CDR3 sequence is 17 residues long. The CDR3 loop is CASSQDGGERGSGEQYF. DNA of the CDR3: TGCGCCAGCAGCCAAGATGGGGGTGAAAGGGGAAGTGGGGAGCAGTACTTC.

This clonotype was picked up many times. The J gene is TRBJ1-2, the V gene TRBV5-5; 9 bases map to TRBD1. V was pared by 2 bases and J by 3 bases, with 8 bases of the junction left unmatched. CDR1 SGHKS and CDR2 YYEKEE come from the germline V gene (reference sequence). The CDR3 covers 16 residues. The DNA for the CDR3 is TGTGCCAGCAGCTTAACGTGGGACAGGGTGTACTATGGCTACACCTTC. The encoded protein is CASSLTWDRVYYGYTF.

The chain uses TRBV9 and TRBJ2-5, with 10 bases aligning to TRBD1. Per the germline V gene, CDR1 is SGDLS and CDR2 is YYNGEE. V lost 4 bases to trimming and J lost 9 bases; unmatched junction nucleotides: 9. The CDR3 spans 14 residues. CDR3 DNA sequence: TGTGCCAGCAGCAGGGACAGGGGTCATAGGGCCCAGTACTTC. Its protein product is CASSRDRGHRAQYF.

The chain joins TRBV18 to TRBJ2-7, with 7 bases matching TRBD1. The CDR3 totals 16 residues. Germline V lookup: CDR1 KGHSH, CDR2 LQKENI. V shed 5 bases and J 4 bases; nucleotides not matched to a gene: 14. DNA of the CDR3: TGTGCCAGCTCATCAGAGTCTGTGACAGGGTTTTACGAGCAGTACTTC. This gives the protein CASSSESVTGFYEQYF.